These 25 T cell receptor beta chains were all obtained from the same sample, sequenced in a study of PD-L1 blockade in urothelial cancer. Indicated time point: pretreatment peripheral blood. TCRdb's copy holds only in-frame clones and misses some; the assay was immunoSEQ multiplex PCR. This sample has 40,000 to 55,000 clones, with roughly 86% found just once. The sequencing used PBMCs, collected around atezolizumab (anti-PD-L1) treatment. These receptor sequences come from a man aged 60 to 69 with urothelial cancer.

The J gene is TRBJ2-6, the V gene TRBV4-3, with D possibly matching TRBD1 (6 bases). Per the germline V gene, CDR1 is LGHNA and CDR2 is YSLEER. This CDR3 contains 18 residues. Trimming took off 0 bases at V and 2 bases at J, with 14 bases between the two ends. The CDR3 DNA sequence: TGCGCCAGCAGCCAAGAAGGAATACAGGGAACTGGGGCCAACGTCCTGACTTTC. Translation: CASSQEGIQGTGANVLTF.

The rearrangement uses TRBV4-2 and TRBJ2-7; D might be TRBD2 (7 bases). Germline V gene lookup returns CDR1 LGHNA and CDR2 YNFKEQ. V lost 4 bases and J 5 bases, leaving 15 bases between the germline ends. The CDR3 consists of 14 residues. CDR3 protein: CASSRGGVKNEQYF. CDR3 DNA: TGTGCCAGCAGCCGAGGGGGGGTTAAGAACGAGCAGTACTTC.

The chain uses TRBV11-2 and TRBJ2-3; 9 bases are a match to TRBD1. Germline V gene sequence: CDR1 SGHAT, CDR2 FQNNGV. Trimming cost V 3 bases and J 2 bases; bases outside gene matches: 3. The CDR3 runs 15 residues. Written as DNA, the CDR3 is TGTGCCAGCAGCTTCAGGGACAGGGACACAGATACGCAGTATTTT. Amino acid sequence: CASSFRDRDTDTQYF.

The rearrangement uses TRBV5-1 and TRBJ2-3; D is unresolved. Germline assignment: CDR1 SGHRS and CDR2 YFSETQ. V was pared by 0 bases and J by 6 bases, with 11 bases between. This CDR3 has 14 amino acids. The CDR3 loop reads CASSLARPDDTQYF. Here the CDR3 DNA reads TGCGCCAGCAGCTTGGCTAGGCCTGACGATACGCAGTATTTT.

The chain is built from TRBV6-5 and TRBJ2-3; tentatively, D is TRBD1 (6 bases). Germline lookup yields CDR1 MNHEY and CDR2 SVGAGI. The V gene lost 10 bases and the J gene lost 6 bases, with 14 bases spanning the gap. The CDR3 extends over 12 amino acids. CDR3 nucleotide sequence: TGTGCCACCGGACAGTTTTGGGATACGCAGTATTTT. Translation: CATGQFWDTQYF.

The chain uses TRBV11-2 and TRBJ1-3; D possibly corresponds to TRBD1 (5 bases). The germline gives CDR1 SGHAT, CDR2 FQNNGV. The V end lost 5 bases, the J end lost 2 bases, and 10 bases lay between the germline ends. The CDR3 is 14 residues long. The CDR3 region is CASSQDRAGNTIYF. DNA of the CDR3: TGTGCCAGCAGCCAAGACAGAGCTGGAAACACCATATATTTT.

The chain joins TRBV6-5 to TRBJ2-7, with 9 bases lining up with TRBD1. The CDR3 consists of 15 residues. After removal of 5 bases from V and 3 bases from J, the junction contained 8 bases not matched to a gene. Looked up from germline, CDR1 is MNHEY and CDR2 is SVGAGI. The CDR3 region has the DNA TGTGCCAGCAGTAACCGGGACAGGGACTTCTACGAGCAGTACTTC. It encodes CASSNRDRDFYEQYF.

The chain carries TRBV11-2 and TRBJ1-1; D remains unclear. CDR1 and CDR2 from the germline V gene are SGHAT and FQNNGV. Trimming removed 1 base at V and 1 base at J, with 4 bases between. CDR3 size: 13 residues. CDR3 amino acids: CASSLGGNTEAFF. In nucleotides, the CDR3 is TGTGCCAGCAGCTTAGGAGGGAACACTGAAGCTTTCTTT.

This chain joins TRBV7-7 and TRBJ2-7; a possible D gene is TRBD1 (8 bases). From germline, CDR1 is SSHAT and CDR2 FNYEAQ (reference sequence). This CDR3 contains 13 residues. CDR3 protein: CASRGGRGHEQYF. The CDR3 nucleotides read TGTGCTAGCCGCGGGGGCAGGGGGCACGAGCAGTACTTC.

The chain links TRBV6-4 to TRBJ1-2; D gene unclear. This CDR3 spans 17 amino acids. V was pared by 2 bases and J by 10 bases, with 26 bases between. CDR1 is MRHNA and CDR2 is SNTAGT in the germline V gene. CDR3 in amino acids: CASSDTPLGRRRDDYTF. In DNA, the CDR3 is TGTGCCAGCAGTGACACCCCCCTGGGCAGGCGAAGAGATGACTACACCTTC.

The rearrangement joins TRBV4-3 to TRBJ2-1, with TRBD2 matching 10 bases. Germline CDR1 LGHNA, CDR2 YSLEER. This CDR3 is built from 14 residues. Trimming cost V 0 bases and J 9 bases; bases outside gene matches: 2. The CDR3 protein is CASSQEASGSEQFF. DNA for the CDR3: TGCGCCAGCAGCCAAGAAGCTAGCGGGAGTGAGCAGTTCTTC.

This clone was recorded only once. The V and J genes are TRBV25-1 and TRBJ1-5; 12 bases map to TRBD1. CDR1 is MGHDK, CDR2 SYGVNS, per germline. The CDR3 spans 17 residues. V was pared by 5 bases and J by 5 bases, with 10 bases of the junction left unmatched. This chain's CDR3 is CASSPTQGQGAYQPQHF. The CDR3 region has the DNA TGTGCCAGCAGTCCAACCCAGGGACAGGGGGCGTATCAGCCCCAGCATTTT. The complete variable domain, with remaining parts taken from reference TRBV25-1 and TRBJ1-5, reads EADIYQTPRYLVIGTGKKITLECSQTMGHDKMYWYQQDPGMELHLIHYSYGVNSTEKGDLSSESTVSRIRTEHFPLTLESARPSHTSQYLCASSPTQGQGAYQPQHFGDGTRLSIL.

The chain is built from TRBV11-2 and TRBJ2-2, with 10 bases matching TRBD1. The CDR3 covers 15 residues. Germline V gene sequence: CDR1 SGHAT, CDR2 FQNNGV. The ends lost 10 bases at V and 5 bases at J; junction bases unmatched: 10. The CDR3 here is CATRRQGANTGELFF. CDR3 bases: TGTGCCACCCGACGACAGGGGGCAAATACCGGGGAGCTGTTTTTT.

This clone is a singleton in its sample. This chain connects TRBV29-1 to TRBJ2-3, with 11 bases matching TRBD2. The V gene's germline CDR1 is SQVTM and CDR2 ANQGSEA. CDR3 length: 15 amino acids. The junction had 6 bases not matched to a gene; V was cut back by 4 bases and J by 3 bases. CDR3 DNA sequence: TGCAGCGTTGCACGGCTAGCGGGGGGAACAGATACGCAGTATTTT. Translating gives CSVARLAGGTDTQYF.

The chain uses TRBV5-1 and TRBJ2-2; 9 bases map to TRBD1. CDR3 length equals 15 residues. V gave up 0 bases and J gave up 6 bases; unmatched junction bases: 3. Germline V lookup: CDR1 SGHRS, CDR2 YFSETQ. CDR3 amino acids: CASSLGDRASGELFF. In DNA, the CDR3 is TGCGCCAGCAGCTTGGGGGACAGGGCTTCCGGGGAGCTGTTTTTT.

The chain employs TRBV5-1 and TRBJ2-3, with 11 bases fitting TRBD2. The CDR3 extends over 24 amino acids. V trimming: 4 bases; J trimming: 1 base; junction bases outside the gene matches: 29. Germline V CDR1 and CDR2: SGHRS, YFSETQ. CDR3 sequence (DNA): TGCGCCAGCAGCACAACTAGGGACATCCCCGTACACCTAGCGGGGGGCAACCGCACAGATACGCAGTATTTT. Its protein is CASSTTRDIPVHLAGGNRTDTQYF.

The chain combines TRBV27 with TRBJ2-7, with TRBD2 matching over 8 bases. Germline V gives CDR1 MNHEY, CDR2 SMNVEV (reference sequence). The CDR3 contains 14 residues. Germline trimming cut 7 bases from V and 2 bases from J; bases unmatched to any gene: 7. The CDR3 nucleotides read TGTGCCAGCACCTCAAACGGGAGGGCCTACGAGCAGTACTTC. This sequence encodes CASTSNGRAYEQYF.

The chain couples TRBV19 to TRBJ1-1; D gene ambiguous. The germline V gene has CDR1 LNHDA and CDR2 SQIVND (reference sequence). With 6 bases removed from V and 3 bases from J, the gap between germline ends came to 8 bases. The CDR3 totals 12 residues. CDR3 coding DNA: TGTGCCAGTAGCAATCTAGACACTGAAGCTTTCTTT. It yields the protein CASSNLDTEAFF.

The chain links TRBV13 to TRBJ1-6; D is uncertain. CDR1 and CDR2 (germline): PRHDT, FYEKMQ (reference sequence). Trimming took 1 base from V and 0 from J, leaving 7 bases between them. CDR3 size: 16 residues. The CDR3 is CASSLVGSSYNSPLHF. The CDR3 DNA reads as TGTGCCAGCAGCTTAGTAGGGAGCTCCTATAATTCACCCCTCCACTTT.

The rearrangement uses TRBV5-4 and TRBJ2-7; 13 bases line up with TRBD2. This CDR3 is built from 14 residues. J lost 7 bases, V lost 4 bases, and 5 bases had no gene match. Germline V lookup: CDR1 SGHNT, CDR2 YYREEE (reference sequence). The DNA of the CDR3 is TGTGCCAGCAGCGGCCCGGGACTAGCGGGAGAGCAGTACTTC. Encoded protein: CASSGPGLAGEQYF.

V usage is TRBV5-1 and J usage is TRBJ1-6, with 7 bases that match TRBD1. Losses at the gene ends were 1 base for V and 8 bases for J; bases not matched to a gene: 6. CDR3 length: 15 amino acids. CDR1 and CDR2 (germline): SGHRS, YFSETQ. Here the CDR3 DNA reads TGCGCCAGCAGCTTGTTACAGGGGAAAGATTCACCCCTCCACTTT. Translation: CASSLLQGKDSPLHF.

The CDR3, as DNA: TGCGCCAGCAGCCCCGGACAGGGGAGATCAGGTGGCTACACCTTC. Translated, it gives CASSPGQGRSGGYTF. This chain uses TRBV5-1 with TRBJ1-2; 9 bases line up with TRBD1. Germline CDR1 SGHRS, CDR2 YFSETQ. J gave up 7 bases and V 4 bases, and 11 bases lay outside the gene matches. This CDR3 contains 15 residues.

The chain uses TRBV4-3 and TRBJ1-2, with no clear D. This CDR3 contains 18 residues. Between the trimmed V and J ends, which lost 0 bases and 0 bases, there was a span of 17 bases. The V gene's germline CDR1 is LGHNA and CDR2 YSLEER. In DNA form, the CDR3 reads TGCGCCAGCAGCCAAGATAGTGTGTCCGGGTTAGCTAACTATGGCTACACCTTC. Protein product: CASSQDSVSGLANYGYTF.

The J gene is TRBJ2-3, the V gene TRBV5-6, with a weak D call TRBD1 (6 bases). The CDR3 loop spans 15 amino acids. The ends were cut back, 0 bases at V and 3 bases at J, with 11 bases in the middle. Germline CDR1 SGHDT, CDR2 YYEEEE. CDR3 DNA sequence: TGTGCCAGCAGCTTGGGGGGGCGCGCAACAGATACGCAGTATTTT. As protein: CASSLGGRATDTQYF.

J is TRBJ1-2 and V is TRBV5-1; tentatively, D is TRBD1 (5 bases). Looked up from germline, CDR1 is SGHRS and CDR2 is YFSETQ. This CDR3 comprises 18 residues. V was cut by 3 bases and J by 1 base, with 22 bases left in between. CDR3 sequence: CASSSGLGLGTDNYGYTF. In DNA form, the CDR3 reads TGCGCCAGCAGCTCGGGTCTGGGACTCGGGACGGATAACTATGGCTACACCTTC.